The 28 T cell receptor beta chains below come from one sample, sequenced in a study of OX40 agonist ivuxolimab in advanced cancers. Some clones are missing from TCRdb's copy, which holds only in-frame ones; the method was immunoSEQ multiplex PCR. Here the sample spans about 17,000 clones, approximately 84% being singletons. Specimen: CD4+ or CD8+ T cells sorted from blood, collected in a trial of the OX40 agonist ivuxolimab. These receptors were obtained from an adult with an advanced solid tumor such as melanoma, head and neck, liver or kidney cancer.

The rearrangement joins TRBV19 to TRBJ2-7, with D tentatively TRBD2 (5 bases). This CDR3 is built from 15 residues. V was trimmed by 5 bases and J by 3 bases, leaving 17 bases between them. Germline V lookup: CDR1 LNHDA, CDR2 SQIVND (reference sequence). The CDR3 DNA follows: TGTGCCAGTAGTCCCCAGGTAGGACTCCTCTACGAGCAGTACTTC. Translation gives CASSPQVGLLYEQYF.

The V gene is TRBV9, the J gene TRBJ2-2; D is unclear. The CDR3 totals 13 residues. Germline V gives CDR1 SGDLS, CDR2 YYNGEE. The V gene lost 1 base and the J gene lost 5 bases, with 6 bases spanning the gap. DNA of the CDR3: TGTGCCAGCAGCGTACAGAGTACCGGGGAGCTGTTTTTT. Translation: CASSVQSTGELFF.

This rearrangement joins TRBV9 to TRBJ2-2; possible D gene TRBD2, 5 bases. V was clipped by 4 bases and J by 2 bases, with 18 bases between them. CDR1 is SGDLS, CDR2 YYNGEE, per germline. The CDR3 is made up of 17 amino acids. CDR3 sequence: CASSPPTGMTNTGELFF. CDR3 sequence (DNA): TGTGCCAGCAGCCCTCCGACGGGGATGACAAACACCGGGGAGCTGTTTTTT.

The chain links TRBV6-5 to TRBJ1-4, with 7 nucleotides matching TRBD1. The V and J ends lost 4 bases and 3 bases, in that order; junction bases with no gene match: 8. The germline CDR1 and CDR2 sequences are MNHEY and SVGAGI. The CDR3 has 16 amino acids. Written as DNA, the CDR3 is TGTGCCAGCAGTTCAACGGAGGGGACAGCTAATGAAAAACTGTTTTTT. As protein: CASSSTEGTANEKLFF.

This clone was observed once. This rearrangement joins TRBV11-2 to TRBJ2-3; 8 nucleotides align to TRBD2. The CDR3 loop spans 17 amino acids. Germline CDR1 and CDR2: SGHAT and FQNNGV. V shed 1 base and J 3 bases; nucleotides not matched to a gene: 9. CDR3 residues: CASSLVYPSGGTDTQYF. CDR3 coding DNA: TGTGCCAGCAGCTTAGTCTACCCCAGCGGGGGAACAGATACGCAGTATTTT. Full variable domain (remainder filled in from reference TRBV11-2 and TRBJ2-3): EAGVAQSPRYKIIEKRQSVAFWCNPISGHATLYWYQQILGQGPKLLIQFQNNGVVDDSQLPKDRFSAERLKGVDSTLKIQPAKLEDSAVYLCASSLVYPSGGTDTQYFGPGTRLTVL.

This sequence joins TRBV14 and TRBJ2-3; TRBD2 matches at 7 bases. V dropped 1 base and J dropped 2; count of bases not matched to a gene: 6. The germline CDR1 and CDR2 sequences are SGHDN and FVKESK. CDR3 length: 16 residues. The CDR3 spells CASSQVTGGLTDTQYF. CDR3 nucleotides: TGTGCCAGCAGCCAAGTGACGGGGGGACTCACAGATACGCAGTATTTT.

The chain combines TRBV19 with TRBJ2-7; 7 positions agree with TRBD1. The CDR3 length is 12 residues. Germline V gene lookup returns CDR1 LNHDA and CDR2 SQIVND (reference sequence). V shed 9 bases, J shed 6 bases, and the junction held 8 bases outside the gene matches. The CDR3 spells CASRYRGGEQYF. Written as DNA, the CDR3 is TGTGCCAGCCGCTACAGGGGCGGCGAGCAGTACTTC. Full variable domain (missing parts from reference TRBV19 and TRBJ2-7): DGGITQSPKYLFRKEGQNVTLSCEQNLNHDAMYWYRQDPGQGLRLIYYSQIVNDFQKGDIAEGYSVSREKKESFPLTVTSAQKNPTAFYLCASRYRGGEQYFGPGTRLTVT.

This rearrangement joins TRBV13 to TRBJ2-2, with 9 nucleotides matching TRBD1. V lost 5 bases and J lost 5; bases outside the gene matches: 9. Germline CDR1 and CDR2: PRHDT and FYEKMQ (reference sequence). The CDR3 runs 16 residues. CDR3 region: CASSPGQGGRTGELFF. CDR3 coding DNA: TGTGCCAGCAGCCCGGGACAGGGTGGTAGGACCGGGGAGCTGTTTTTT.

The V call is TRBV29-1, the J call TRBJ1-4, with 9 bases identical to TRBD1. Trimming took 1 base from V and 6 from J; bases not matched to a gene: 6. The CDR3 spans 15 residues. Germline CDR1 reads SQVTM; CDR2 reads ANQGSEA. CDR3 amino acids: CSVEVPGQGDEKLFF. Here the CDR3 DNA reads TGCAGCGTTGAAGTTCCGGGACAGGGAGATGAAAAACTGTTTTTT. The full variable domain, in which reference TRBV29-1 and TRBJ1-4 provide the parts outside the CDR3, is SAVISQKPSRDICQRGTSLTIQCQVDSQVTMMFWYRQQPGQSLTLIATANQGSEATYESGFVIDKFPISRPNLTFSTLTVSNMSPEDSSIYLCSVEVPGQGDEKLFFGSGTQLSVL.

The genes are TRBV12-5 and TRBJ2-7; 7 bases fit TRBD1. The CDR3 loop spans 16 amino acids. V was clipped by 6 bases and J by 3 bases; unmatched bases: 14. Germline lookup yields CDR1 LGHNT and CDR2 FRNRAP. This CDR3 is CASGAYTGTEYYEQYF. Here the CDR3 DNA reads TGTGCTAGTGGAGCGTATACCGGGACAGAGTACTACGAGCAGTACTTC.

V usage is TRBV25-1 and J usage is TRBJ1-6; D is unclear. The CDR3 spans 14 residues. The germline V gene has CDR1 MGHDK and CDR2 SYGVNS. The germline V and J ends were trimmed by 3 bases and 8 bases, with 11 bases remaining between them. Here the CDR3 DNA reads TGTGCCAGCAGTGAGAGGATTATGGATTCACCCCTCCACTTT. Translating gives CASSERIMDSPLHF.

This clone was seen only a few times. This chain connects TRBV2 to TRBJ1-1; D is possibly TRBD1 (5 bases). Trimming took 8 bases from V and 5 from J, leaving 12 bases between them. Germline V gives CDR1 SNHLY, CDR2 FYNNEI. The CDR3 runs 12 residues. DNA for the CDR3: TGTGCCAGCCTTTTAGGGGCTACTGAAGCTTTCTTT. Amino acid sequence: CASLLGATEAFF.

The chain links TRBV6-5 to TRBJ2-5; the D is unclear. The V and J ends lost 7 bases and 5 bases respectively, with 14 bases between them. The CDR3 length is 13 residues. The germline gives CDR1 MNHEY, CDR2 SVGAGI. The CDR3 bases are TGTGCCAGCACCTCGGACGGATTCGAGACCCAGTACTTC. It encodes CASTSDGFETQYF.

J is TRBJ2-7 and V is TRBV5-1, with 9 bases aligning to TRBD1. This CDR3 contains 16 residues. Germline lookup yields CDR1 SGHRS and CDR2 YFSETQ. The J segment lost 1 base and the V segment lost 5 bases, leaving 10 bases of the junction unmatched. DNA of the CDR3: TGCGCCAGCAGACACCCCTACGACAGGGGGTCCTACGAGCAGTACTTC. Its protein product is CASRHPYDRGSYEQYF. Combining the CDR3 with reference TRBV5-1 and TRBJ2-7 gives the whole variable domain KAGVTQTPRYLIKTRGQQVTLSCSPISGHRSVSWYQQTPGQGLQFLFEYFSETQRNKGNFPGRFSGRQFSNSRSEMNVSTLELGDSALYLCASRHPYDRGSYEQYFGPGTRLTVT.

The rearrangement uses TRBV27 and TRBJ1-5; D not resolved. Trimming removed 5 bases from V and 7 bases from J, with 18 bases in between. This CDR3 is 15 amino acids long. Germline CDR1 and CDR2: MNHEY and SMNVEV (reference sequence). As DNA, the CDR3 is TGTGCCAGCAGTAAAAACCCAAAACGGGAGCAGCCCCAGCATTTT. It yields the protein CASSKNPKREQPQHF.

The chain recombines TRBV2 with TRBJ2-6, with TRBD2 identical over 9 bases. This CDR3 has 13 amino acids. Germline-derived CDR1 and CDR2 are SNHLY and FYNNEI. V dropped 9 bases and J dropped 4; count of bases not matched to a gene: 1. The CDR3 region has the DNA TGTGCCAGGAGCGGGAGGGGGGCCAACGTCCTGACTTTC. Translation: CARSGRGANVLTF.

This chain joins TRBV27 and TRBJ2-3; perhaps TRBD2 as D (6 bases). The CDR3 has 15 residues. Germline CDR1 MNHEY, CDR2 SMNVEV (reference sequence). Trimming took 3 bases from V and 5 from J, leaving 15 bases between them. This CDR3 reads CASSFWGVGGDTQYF. The DNA for the CDR3 is TGTGCCAGCAGTTTTTGGGGGGTAGGAGGAGATACGCAGTATTTT.

CDR3 bases: TGTGCCAGCAGCTTATACGGTGAAGCTTTCTTT. It codes for CASSLYGEAFF. The chain is built from TRBV7-9 and TRBJ1-1; D gene unclear. Between the trimmed V and J ends, which lost 2 bases and 7 bases, there was a span of 5 bases. CDR3 length equals 11 residues. Germline-derived CDR1 and CDR2 are SEHNR and FQNEAQ (reference sequence).

This chain connects TRBV29-1 to TRBJ1-1, with D maybe TRBD1 (5 bases). CDR1 and CDR2 from the germline V gene are SQVTM and ANQGSEA. V was shortened by 4 bases and J by 6 bases, with 18 bases between the two germline ends. The CDR3 runs 14 residues. CDR3 sequence: CSVGPPQATSEAFF. The CDR3 DNA sequence: TGCAGCGTTGGTCCCCCACAGGCGACTTCTGAAGCTTTCTTT.

The rearrangement uses TRBV6-5 and TRBJ2-5; 8 positions agree with TRBD1. V lost 5 bases and J lost 1; bases outside the gene matches: 6. This CDR3 has 15 residues. Looked up from germline, CDR1 is MNHEY and CDR2 is SVGAGI. The DNA of the CDR3 is TGTGCCAGCAGTGACTTCAGGGGGCTCCAAGAGACCCAGTACTTC. It encodes CASSDFRGLQETQYF.

The chain carries TRBV5-4 and TRBJ1-1; TRBD1 matches at 7 bases. The J segment lost 7 bases and the V segment lost 3 bases, leaving 3 bases of the junction unmatched. CDR3 length: 12 amino acids. Germline CDR1 is SGHNT and CDR2 is YYREEE (reference sequence). The DNA for the CDR3 is TGTGCCAGCAGCTCGGGACAGCTTGAAGCTTTCTTT. As protein: CASSSGQLEAFF.

This clone was seen only once. This sequence joins TRBV6-6 and TRBJ1-1, with D unclear. The V end lost 6 bases, the J end lost 4 bases, and 12 bases lay between the germline ends. The CDR3 is made up of 13 amino acids. CDR1 and CDR2 from the germline V gene are MNHNY and SVGAGI (reference sequence). In DNA, the CDR3 is TGTGCCAGCAGAGTGTGGGGTGCCACTGAAGCTTTCTTT. This encodes CASRVWGATEAFF.

V gene TRBV28 combines with J gene TRBJ1-2; a weak D match, TRBD1 (5 bases). The V end lost 8 bases, the J end lost 1 base, and 17 bases lay between the germline ends. This CDR3 region has 15 residues. CDR1 is MDHEN and CDR2 is SYDVKM in the germline V gene. The CDR3 here is CASWWRQGSNYGYTF. In DNA, the CDR3 is TGTGCCAGCTGGTGGAGGCAGGGAAGTAACTATGGCTACACCTTC.

V is TRBV6-1 and J is TRBJ1-4, with D possibly being TRBD1 (5 bases). CDR3 length: 13 residues. Per germline, CDR1 MNHNS and CDR2 SASEGT. Trimming took 10 bases from V and 0 from J, leaving 9 bases between them. The DNA for the CDR3 is TGTGCCATAAGGACAACAACTAATGAAAAACTGTTTTTT. The encoded protein is CAIRTTTNEKLFF.

V and J are TRBV10-2 and TRBJ2-2; D not resolved. The CDR3 is made up of 12 amino acids. Germline V gene data show CDR1 as WSHSY and CDR2 as SAAADI. With 6 bases removed from V and 3 bases from J, the gap between germline ends came to 5 bases. As DNA, the CDR3 is TGCGCCAGCAGGGTGGACACCGGGGAGCTGTTTTTT. Amino acid sequence: CASRVDTGELFF.

The V call is TRBV2, the J call TRBJ1-2, with TRBD1 matching over 11 bases. Germline V CDR1 and CDR2: SNHLY, FYNNEI. The CDR3 runs to 16 residues. V dropped 1 base and J dropped 5; count of bases not matched to a gene: 6. This CDR3 reads CASSEGTGGAGYGYTF. In DNA, the CDR3 is TGTGCCAGCAGTGAAGGGACAGGGGGCGCCGGGTATGGCTACACCTTC.

V and J are TRBV4-1 and TRBJ1-1; D is uncertain. V dropped 1 base and J dropped 3 bases, with 15 bases sitting between them. This CDR3 region has 16 residues. CDR1 and CDR2 (germline): MGHRA, YSYEKL. The CDR3 DNA follows: TGCGCCAGCAGCCAAGCCGAGACCGAGGAGGACACTGAAGCTTTCTTT. Amino acids: CASSQAETEEDTEAFF.

The chain carries TRBV11-2 and TRBJ2-1, with D possibly TRBD1 on 5 matching bases. Per germline, CDR1 SGHAT and CDR2 FQNNGV. Trimming removed 3 bases at V and 4 bases at J, with 13 bases between. The CDR3 is made up of 15 amino acids. The CDR3 here is CASSFRGRAYNEQFF. DNA for the CDR3: TGTGCCAGCAGCTTTCGCGGCAGGGCTTACAATGAGCAGTTCTTC.